This T cell receptor beta chain was profiled in a study of cytomegalovirus exposure and HLA in healthy donors. Study-wide results and caveats: Available immune exposure information covered CMV serostatus only. Presence/absence comparisons presumed near-even sequencing depth among donors.

Of note for this clone: Its target is not known.

PCR employed 60 Vbeta and 13 Jbeta primers. Original data processing: An analysis that came later counted roughly 80 million unique TCR beta chains, around 10 million shared. The protocol was immunoSEQ multiplex PCR, while the TCRdb copy is restricted to in-frame clones and leaves out a portion. V and J calls and clone size are as listed in that table; D and trimming were resolved from the DNA. The sample consists of almost 80,000 clones, roughly two thirds of them appearing once. This CDR3 comprises 13 residues. CDR1 and CDR2 from the germline V gene are MGHRA and YSYEKL. Trimming stripped 4 bases from V and 3 bases from J, with 9 bases between.

The chain couples TRBV4-1 to TRBJ1-2; a possible D gene is TRBD1 (6 bases). The clonotype was recovered from a woman in her 50s in good health and CMV-seropositive. Sequences were obtained from PBMCs. CDR3 bases: TGCGCCAGCAGCCCAGGGGCGTACTATGGCTACACCTTC. Amino acids: CASSPGAYYGYTF.